Here is one TCR beta chain with its context. The data belong to a study of blood T cell repertoires in COVID-19. Enrolled through a virtual design, the participants were between roughly 18 and 89 years of age and came from 24 US areas. Membership in each cohort depended on participant-reported clinical history. Only in-frame clones appear in the TCRdb table, and some are missing; sequencing was by immunoSEQ multiplex PCR. The table has roughly 200,000 clones, around 86% seen once. The CDR3 has 14 amino acids. The V and J ends lost 5 bases and 4 bases, in that order; junction bases with no gene match: 6. Germline V lookup: CDR1 SGHVS, CDR2 FQNEAQ.

The sequence came from a woman in her thirties or forties with acute COVID-19. The sequenced sample consisted of PBMCs or T cells enriched from blood (not recorded which). V gene TRBV7-8 combines with J gene TRBJ2-5; 8 bases match TRBD1. The CDR3 reads CASSDTGTGETQYF. In DNA, the CDR3 is TGTGCCAGCAGCGATACCGGGACAGGAGAGACCCAGTACTTC. Using reference TRBV7-8 and TRBJ2-5 for the parts outside the CDR3, the full variable domain is GAGVSQSPRYKVAKRGQDVALRCDPISGHVSLFWYQQALGQGPEFLTYFQNEAQLDKSGLPSDRFFAERPEGSVSTLKIQRTQQEDSAVYLCASSDTGTGETQYFGPGTRLLVL.